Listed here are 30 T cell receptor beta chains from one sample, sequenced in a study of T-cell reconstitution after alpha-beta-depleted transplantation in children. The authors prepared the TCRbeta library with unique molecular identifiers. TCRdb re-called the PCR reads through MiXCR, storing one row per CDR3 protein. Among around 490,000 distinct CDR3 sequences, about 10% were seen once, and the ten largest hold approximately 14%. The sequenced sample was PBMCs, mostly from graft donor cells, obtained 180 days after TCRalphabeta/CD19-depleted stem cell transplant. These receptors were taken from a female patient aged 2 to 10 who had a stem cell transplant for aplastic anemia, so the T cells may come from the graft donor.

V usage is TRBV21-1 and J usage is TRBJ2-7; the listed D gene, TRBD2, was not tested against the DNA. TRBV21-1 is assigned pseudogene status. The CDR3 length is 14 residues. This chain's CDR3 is CASSASGSSYEQYF. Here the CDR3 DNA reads TGTGCCAGCAGTGCTAGCGGGAGCTCCTACGAGCAGTACTTC.

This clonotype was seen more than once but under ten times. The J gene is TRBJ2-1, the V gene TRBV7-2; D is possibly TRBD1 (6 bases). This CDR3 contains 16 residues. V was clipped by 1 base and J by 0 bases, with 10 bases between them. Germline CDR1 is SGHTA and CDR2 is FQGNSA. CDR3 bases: TGTGCCAGCAGCTTAGTTTCCAGGGGCTCCTACAATGAGCAGTTCTTC. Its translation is CASSLVSRGSYNEQFF.

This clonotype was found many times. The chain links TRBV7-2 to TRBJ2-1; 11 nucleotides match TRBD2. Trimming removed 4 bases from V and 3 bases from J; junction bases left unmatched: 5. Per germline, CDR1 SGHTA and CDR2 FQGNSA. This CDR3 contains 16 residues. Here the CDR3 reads CASSYSSGGHYNEQFF. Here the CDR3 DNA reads TGTGCCAGCAGCTATTCTAGCGGGGGGCACTACAATGAGCAGTTCTTC.

The CDR3 region has the DNA TGTGCCAGCAGCCCTATCGGGGGCGGCGTCACAGATACGCAGTATTTT. Protein sequence: CASSPIGGGVTDTQYF. The chain has TRBV3-1 and TRBJ2-3; tentatively, D is TRBD1 or TRBD2 (6 bases each). Trimming removed 4 bases at V and 2 bases at J, with 16 bases between. The CDR3 spans 16 residues. Germline CDR1 and CDR2: LGHDT and YNNKEL (reference sequence).

For the CDR3, the DNA is TGTGCCAGCAGCCTTCGGTCGCCGGTTGAAGCTTTCTTT. Its protein is CASSLRSPVEAFF. The chain has TRBV28 and TRBJ1-1; no clear D gene. Germline CDR1 MDHEN, CDR2 SYDVKM. The CDR3 consists of 13 residues. V lost 6 bases, J lost 7 bases, and 15 bases lay in between. Filled out from reference TRBV28 and TRBJ1-1, the complete variable domain reads DVKVTQSSRYLVKRTGEKVFLECVQDMDHENMFWYRQDPGLGLRLIYFSYDVKMKEKGDIPEGYSVSREKKERFSLILESASTNQTSMYLCASSLRSPVEAFFGQGTRLTVV.

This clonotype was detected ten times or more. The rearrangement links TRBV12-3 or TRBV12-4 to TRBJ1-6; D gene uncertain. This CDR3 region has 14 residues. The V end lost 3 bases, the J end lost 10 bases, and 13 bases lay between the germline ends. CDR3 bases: TGTGCCAGCAGTTTGGACCCGGGTCTGTCACCCCTCCACTTT. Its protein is CASSLDPGLSPLHF.

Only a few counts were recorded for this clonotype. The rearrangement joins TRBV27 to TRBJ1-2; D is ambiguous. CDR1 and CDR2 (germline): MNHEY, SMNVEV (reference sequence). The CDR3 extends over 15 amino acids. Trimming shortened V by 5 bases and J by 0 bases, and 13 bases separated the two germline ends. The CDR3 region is CASSPHSRTNYGYTF. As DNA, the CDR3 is TGTGCCAGCAGTCCCCATAGTCGGACTAACTATGGCTACACCTTC.

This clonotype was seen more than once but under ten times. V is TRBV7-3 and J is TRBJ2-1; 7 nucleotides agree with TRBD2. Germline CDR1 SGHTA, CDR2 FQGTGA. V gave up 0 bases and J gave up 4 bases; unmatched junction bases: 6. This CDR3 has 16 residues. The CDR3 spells CASSLTKASGYNEQFF. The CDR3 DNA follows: TGTGCCAGCAGCTTAACTAAGGCTAGCGGATACAATGAGCAGTTCTTC.

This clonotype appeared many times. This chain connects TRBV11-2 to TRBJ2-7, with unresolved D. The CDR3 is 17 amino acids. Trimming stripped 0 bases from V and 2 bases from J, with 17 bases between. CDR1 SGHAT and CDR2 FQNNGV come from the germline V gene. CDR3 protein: CASSLEGWNSPTYEQYF. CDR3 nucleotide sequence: TGTGCCAGCAGCTTAGAAGGCTGGAACAGTCCGACCTACGAGCAGTACTTC.

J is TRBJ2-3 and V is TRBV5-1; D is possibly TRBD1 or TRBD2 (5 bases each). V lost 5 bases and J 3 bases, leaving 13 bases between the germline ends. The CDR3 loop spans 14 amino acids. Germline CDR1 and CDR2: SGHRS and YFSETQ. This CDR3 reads CASSMGVRTDTQYF. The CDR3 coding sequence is TGCGCCAGCAGTATGGGGGTCCGAACAGATACGCAGTATTTT.

CDR3 protein: CAIASAGGASYEQYF. The CDR3 DNA sequence: TGTGCCATCGCGTCAGCAGGGGGCGCGTCCTACGAGCAGTACTTC. The chain uses TRBV10-3 and TRBJ2-7, with 8 bases matching TRBD1. V was pared by 8 bases and J by 1 base, with 10 bases of the junction left unmatched. Per the germline V gene, CDR1 is ENHRY and CDR2 is SYGVKD. The CDR3 contains 15 residues.

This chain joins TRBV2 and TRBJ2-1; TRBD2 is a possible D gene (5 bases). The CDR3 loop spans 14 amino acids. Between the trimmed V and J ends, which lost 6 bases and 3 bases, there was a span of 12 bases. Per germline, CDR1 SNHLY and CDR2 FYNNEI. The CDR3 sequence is CASRREQNYNEQFF. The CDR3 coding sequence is TGTGCCAGCAGGAGGGAACAAAACTACAATGAGCAGTTCTTC.

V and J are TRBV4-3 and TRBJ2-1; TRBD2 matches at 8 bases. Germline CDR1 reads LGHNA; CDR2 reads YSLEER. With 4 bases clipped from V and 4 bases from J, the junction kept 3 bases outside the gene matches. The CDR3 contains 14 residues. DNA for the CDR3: TGCGCCAGCAGCCCAGCGGGAGTTTACAATGAGCAGTTCTTC. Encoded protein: CASSPAGVYNEQFF.

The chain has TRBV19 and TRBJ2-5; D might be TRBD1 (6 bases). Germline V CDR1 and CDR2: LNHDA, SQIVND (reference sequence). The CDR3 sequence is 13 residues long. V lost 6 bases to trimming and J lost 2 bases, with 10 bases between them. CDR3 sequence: CASRYRAQETQYF. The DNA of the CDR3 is TGTGCCAGTAGGTACAGGGCGCAAGAGACCCAGTACTTC.

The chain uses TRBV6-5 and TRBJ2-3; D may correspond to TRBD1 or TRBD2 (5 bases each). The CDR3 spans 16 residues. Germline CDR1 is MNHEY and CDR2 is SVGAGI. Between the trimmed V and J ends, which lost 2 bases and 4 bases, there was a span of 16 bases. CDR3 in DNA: TGTGCCAGCAGTTACCGCGGCCCCCGGGGCCCAGATACGCAGTATTTT. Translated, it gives CASSYRGPRGPDTQYF.

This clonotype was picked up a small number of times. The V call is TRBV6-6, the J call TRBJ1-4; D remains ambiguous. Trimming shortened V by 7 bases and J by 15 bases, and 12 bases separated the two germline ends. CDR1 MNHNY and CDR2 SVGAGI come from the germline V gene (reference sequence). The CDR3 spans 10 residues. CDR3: CASKGRHLFF. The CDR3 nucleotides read TGTGCCAGCAAAGGGCGTCATTTGTTTTTT.

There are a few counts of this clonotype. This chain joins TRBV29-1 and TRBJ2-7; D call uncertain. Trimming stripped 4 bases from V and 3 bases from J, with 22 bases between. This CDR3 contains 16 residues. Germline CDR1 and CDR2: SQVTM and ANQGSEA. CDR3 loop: CSVGAFSAATYYEQYF. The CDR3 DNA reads TGCAGCGTTGGCGCATTCTCGGCGGCAACTTACTACGAGCAGTACTTC.

CDR3 amino acids: CASSIADTQYF. CDR3 coding DNA: TGTGCCAGCAGCATAGCAGATACGCAGTATTTT. The chain combines TRBV12-3 or TRBV12-4 with TRBJ2-3; D gene unclear. V lost 6 bases and J 4 bases, leaving 5 bases between the germline ends. The CDR3 contains 11 residues.

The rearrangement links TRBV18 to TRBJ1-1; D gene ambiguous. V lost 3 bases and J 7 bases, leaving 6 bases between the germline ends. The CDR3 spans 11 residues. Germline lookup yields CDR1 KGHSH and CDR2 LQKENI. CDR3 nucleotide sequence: TGTGCCAGCTCACCGGTCGGTGAAGCTTTCTTT. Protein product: CASSPVGEAFF.

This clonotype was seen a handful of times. The CDR3 sequence is CASSWGRIYGYTF. The CDR3 DNA sequence: TGTGCCAGCAGCTGGGGACGGATCTATGGCTACACCTTC. The genes are TRBV12-3 or TRBV12-4 and TRBJ1-2, with D possibly being TRBD1 (5 bases). The V end lost 6 bases, the J end lost 4 bases, and 12 bases lay between the germline ends. This CDR3 comprises 13 residues.

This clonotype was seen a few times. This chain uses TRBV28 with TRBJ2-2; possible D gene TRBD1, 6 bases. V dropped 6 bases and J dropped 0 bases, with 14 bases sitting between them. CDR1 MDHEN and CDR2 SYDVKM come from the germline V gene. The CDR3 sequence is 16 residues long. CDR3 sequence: CASSRVGQSNTGELFF. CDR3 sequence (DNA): TGTGCCAGCAGCCGGGTCGGACAGTCGAACACCGGGGAGCTGTTTTTT.

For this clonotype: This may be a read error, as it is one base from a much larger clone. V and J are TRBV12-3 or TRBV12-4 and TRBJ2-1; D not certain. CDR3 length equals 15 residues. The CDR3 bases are TGTGCCAGCACTTTACGTCATTTTTTGTACAATGAGCAGTTCTTC. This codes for CASTLRHFLYNEQFF.

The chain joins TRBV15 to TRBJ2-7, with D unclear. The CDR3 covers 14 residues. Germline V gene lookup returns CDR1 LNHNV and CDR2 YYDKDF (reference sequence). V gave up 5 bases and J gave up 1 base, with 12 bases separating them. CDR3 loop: CATSWPGKSYEQYF. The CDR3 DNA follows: TGTGCCACCAGCTGGCCAGGAAAATCCTACGAGCAGTACTTC.

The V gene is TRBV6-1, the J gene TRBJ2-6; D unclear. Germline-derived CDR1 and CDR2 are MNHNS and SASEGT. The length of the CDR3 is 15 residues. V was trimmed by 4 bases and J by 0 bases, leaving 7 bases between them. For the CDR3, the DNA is TGTGCCAGCAGTGCTCGTTTCTCTGGGGCCAACGTCCTGACTTTC. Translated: CASSARFSGANVLTF.

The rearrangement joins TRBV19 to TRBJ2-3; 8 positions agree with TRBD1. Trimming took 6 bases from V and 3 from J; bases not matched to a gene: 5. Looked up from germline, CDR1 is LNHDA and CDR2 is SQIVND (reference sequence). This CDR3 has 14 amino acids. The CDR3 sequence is CASRRQGTTDTQYF. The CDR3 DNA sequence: TGTGCCAGTAGACGACAGGGGACTACAGATACGCAGTATTTT.

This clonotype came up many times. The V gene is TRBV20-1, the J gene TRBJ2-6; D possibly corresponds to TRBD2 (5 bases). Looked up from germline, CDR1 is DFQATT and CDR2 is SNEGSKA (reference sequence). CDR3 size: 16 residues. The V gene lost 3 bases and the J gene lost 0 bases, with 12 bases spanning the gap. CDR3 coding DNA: TGCAGTGCTAGCCAGCGGTCGAGCTCTGGGGCCAACGTCCTGACTTTC. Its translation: CSASQRSSSGANVLTF.

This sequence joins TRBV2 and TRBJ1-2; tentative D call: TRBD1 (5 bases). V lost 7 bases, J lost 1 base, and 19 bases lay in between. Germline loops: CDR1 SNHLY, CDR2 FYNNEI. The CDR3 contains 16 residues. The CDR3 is CASTHRRAGDNYGYTF. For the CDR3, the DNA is TGTGCCAGCACCCACAGGAGGGCAGGTGATAACTATGGCTACACCTTC. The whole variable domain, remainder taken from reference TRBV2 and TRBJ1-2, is EPEVTQTPSHQVTQMGQEVILRCVPISNHLYFYWYRQILGQKVEFLVSFYNNEISEKSEIFDDQFSVERPDGSNFTLKIRSTKLEDSAMYFCASTHRRAGDNYGYTFGSGTRLTVV.

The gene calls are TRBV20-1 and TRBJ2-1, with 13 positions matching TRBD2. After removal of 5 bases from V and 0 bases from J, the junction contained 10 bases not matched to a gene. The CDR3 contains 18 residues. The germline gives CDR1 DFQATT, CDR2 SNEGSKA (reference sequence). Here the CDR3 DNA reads TGCAGTGCTTCGGGACTAGCGGGAAGCGCCGACTCCTACAATGAGCAGTTCTTC. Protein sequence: CSASGLAGSADSYNEQFF.

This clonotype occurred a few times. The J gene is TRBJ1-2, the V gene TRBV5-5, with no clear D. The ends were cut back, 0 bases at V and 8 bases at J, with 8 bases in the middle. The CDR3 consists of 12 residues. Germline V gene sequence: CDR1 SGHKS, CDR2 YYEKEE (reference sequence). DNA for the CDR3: TGTGCCAGCAGCTTGGCTGGAGACGGCTACACCTTC. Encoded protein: CASSLAGDGYTF.

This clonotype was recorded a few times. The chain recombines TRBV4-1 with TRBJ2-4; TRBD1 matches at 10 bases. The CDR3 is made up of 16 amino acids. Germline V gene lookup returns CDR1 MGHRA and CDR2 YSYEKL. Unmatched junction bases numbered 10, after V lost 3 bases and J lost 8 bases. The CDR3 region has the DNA TGCGCCAGCAGCCAGGAAGGACAGGGGGAAGCGGACATTCAGTACTTC. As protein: CASSQEGQGEADIQYF.